Shown below are 31 T cell receptor beta chains from a single sample sequenced in a study of T cell responses to AZD1222 COVID-19 vaccine. Profiling relied on immunoSEQ multiplex PCR, and the TCRdb table lists in-frame clones only, not all of them. The sample has 89,000 or so clones, approximately 86% seen once. The sample here was peripheral blood, taken on day 0 of AZD1222 vaccination. These receptor sequences come from an adult in good health.

V usage is TRBV3-1 (or the pseudogene TRBV3-2) and J usage is TRBJ1-1; possible D gene TRBD1, 5 bases. The CDR3 spans 14 residues. Per the germline V gene, CDR1 is LGHDT and CDR2 is YNNKEL (reference sequence). V dropped 4 bases and J dropped 1 base, with 10 bases sitting between them. In DNA form, the CDR3 reads TGTGCCAGCAGCCCCAGGGTGGAGAACACTGAAGCTTTCTTT. Protein product: CASSPRVENTEAFF.

About this clone: At one end, the junction sequence differs from germline, possibly due to a read error. For the CDR3, the DNA is TGTGCCAGCTCACCAGGGTTGAACACAGGTGTTTTC. Translation: CASSPGLNTGVF. The chain recombines TRBV18 with TRBJ2-7; D might be TRBD1 (5 bases). CDR1 and CDR2 (germline): KGHSH, LQKENI. CDR3 length: 12 amino acids.

This clone was detected once. The V and J genes are TRBV21-1 and TRBJ2-7. TRBV21-1 has pseudogene status. The CDR3 is 14 amino acids. The DNA of the CDR3 is TGTGCCAGCAGCAATATTGGTCAAACCTACGAGCAGTACTTC. Protein: CASSNIGQTYEQYF.

This rearrangement joins TRBV6-2 or TRBV6-3 to TRBJ1-5; D possibly corresponds to TRBD1 (6 bases). This CDR3 has 14 residues. Germline loops: CDR1 MNHEY, CDR2 SVGEGT. V lost 5 bases, J lost 2 bases, and 10 bases lay in between. The CDR3 region has the DNA TGTGCCAGCAGTACCTACAGGGGCAATCAGCCCCAGCATTTT. This gives the protein CASSTYRGNQPQHF.

The rearrangement uses TRBV10-3 and TRBJ2-3; maybe TRBD2 (6 bases). The ends were cut back, 8 bases at V and 3 bases at J, with 12 bases in the middle. Germline V gene sequence: CDR1 ENHRY, CDR2 SYGVKD. This CDR3 comprises 13 residues. The CDR3 sequence is CAIGGLRTDTQYF. CDR3 nucleotide sequence: TGTGCCATCGGGGGGTTGAGAACAGATACGCAGTATTTT.

The chain is built from TRBV9 and TRBJ2-7; D is ambiguous. V was cut by 4 bases and J by 1 base, with 6 bases left in between. The CDR3 has 12 residues. From germline, CDR1 is SGDLS and CDR2 YYNGEE. The CDR3 loop is CASSSSSYEQYF. In DNA, the CDR3 is TGTGCCAGCAGCTCCAGTTCCTACGAGCAGTACTTC.

CDR3 nucleotide sequence: TGTGCCAGTAGTGGGGACAGGGCCAATTACAATGAGCAGTTCTTC. Its translation: CASSGDRANYNEQFF. The gene calls are TRBV19 and TRBJ2-1, with 9 bases that match TRBD1. The CDR3 has 15 amino acids. J lost 4 bases, V lost 5 bases, and 6 bases had no gene match. Germline assignment: CDR1 LNHDA and CDR2 SQIVND (reference sequence).

This clone was counted between two and nine times. V gene TRBV6-5 combines with J gene TRBJ2-5; D remains ambiguous. Trimming pared 7 bases from V and 5 bases from J, leaving 8 bases between. This CDR3 is 11 amino acids long. Looked up from germline, CDR1 is MNHEY and CDR2 is SVGAGI. The CDR3 sequence is CASTLGETQYF. CDR3 nucleotide sequence: TGTGCCAGCACGCTCGGGGAGACCCAGTACTTC.

For the CDR3, the DNA is TGCGCCAGCATACAGGGGGGAAACACCGGGGAGCTGTTTTTT. This codes for CASIQGGNTGELFF. The rearrangement links TRBV5-1 to TRBJ2-2; TRBD1 matches 8 bases. Germline V gene sequence: CDR1 SGHRS, CDR2 YFSETQ. Germline trimming cut 6 bases from V and 2 bases from J; bases unmatched to any gene: 3. The CDR3 is made up of 14 amino acids.

The chain carries TRBV5-1 and TRBJ1-1; the match to TRBD1 covers 8 bases. CDR1 is SGHRS and CDR2 is YFSETQ in the germline V gene. The CDR3 extends over 12 amino acids. V was pared by 7 bases and J by 6 bases, with 5 bases of the junction left unmatched. This CDR3 reads CASGQGNAEAFF. The DNA of the CDR3 is TGCGCCAGCGGACAGGGTAACGCTGAAGCTTTCTTT.

This clone was detected a few times. The CDR3 coding sequence is TGTGCCAGTAGTACGCCCGGGACAGGGAATGAAAAACTGTTTTTT. This translates into CASSTPGTGNEKLFF. The chain links TRBV19 to TRBJ1-4; 9 nucleotides agree with TRBD1. This CDR3 has 15 amino acids. Germline V gene data show CDR1 as LNHDA and CDR2 as SQIVND (reference sequence). Trimming took 4 bases from V and 5 from J; bases not matched to a gene: 5.

V gene TRBV29-1 combines with J gene TRBJ1-1; D is unclear. Trimming took 2 bases from V and 0 from J, leaving 4 bases between them. This CDR3 is 12 amino acids long. Germline CDR1 is SQVTM and CDR2 is ANQGSEA. This CDR3 reads CSVELMNTEAFF. CDR3 nucleotides: TGCAGCGTTGAACTAATGAACACTGAAGCTTTCTTT.

The J gene is TRBJ1-4, the V gene TRBV15; 7 positions match TRBD1. CDR1 LNHNV and CDR2 YYDKDF come from the germline V gene (reference sequence). The CDR3 covers 17 residues. Trimming removed 3 bases from V and 3 bases from J; junction bases left unmatched: 10. CDR3 nucleotide sequence: TGTGCCACCAGCAGTGAGAGAGCCGGGACAGCTAATGAAAAACTGTTTTTT. This gives the protein CATSSERAGTANEKLFF.

V gene TRBV5-8 combines with J gene TRBJ2-3; D might be TRBD2 (6 bases). The V end was cut by 4 bases, the J end by 4 bases, with 13 bases between. This CDR3 has 14 residues. Germline CDR1 SGHTS, CDR2 YDEGEE. The CDR3 region has the DNA TGTGCCAGCAGCCCCGGGGGTTCAGCAGATACGCAGTATTTT. Translation gives CASSPGGSADTQYF.

The sample holds one count of this clone. The CDR3 DNA is TGTGCCAGCAGTTGGGACAGTGGCTATGGCTACACCTTC. This encodes CASSWDSGYGYTF. The chain links TRBV27 to TRBJ1-2; TRBD1 matches 7 bases. The CDR3 has 13 amino acids. Unmatched junction bases numbered 3, after V lost 4 bases and J lost 4 bases. Germline values: CDR1 MNHEY, CDR2 SMNVEV (reference sequence).

As regards this clone: Different DNA sequences within this sample yield the same CDR3. The chain uses TRBV27 and TRBJ1-2; D ambiguous. CDR1 is MNHEY, CDR2 SMNVEV, per germline (reference sequence). V dropped 3 bases and J dropped 2 bases, with 10 bases sitting between them. The CDR3 sequence is 14 residues long. CDR3 in amino acids: CASSLSRRNYGYTF. CDR3 in DNA: TGTGCCAGCAGTTTGTCGCGGCGGAACTATGGCTACACCTTC.

The rearrangement uses TRBV11-2 and TRBJ2-3; no reliable D call. Trimming cost V 4 bases and J 6 bases, with 8 bases left between them. The CDR3 extends over 12 amino acids. CDR1 is SGHAT, CDR2 FQNNGV, per germline. The CDR3 here is CASSSGVDTQYF. CDR3 in DNA: TGTGCCAGCAGCTCCGGCGTCGATACGCAGTATTTT.

The rearrangement joins TRBV3-1 (or the pseudogene TRBV3-2) to TRBJ2-1, with D perhaps matching TRBD2 (6 bases). V was pared by 5 bases and J by 5 bases, with 13 bases between. This CDR3 contains 14 residues. CDR1 is LGHDT and CDR2 is YNNKEL in the germline V gene (reference sequence). CDR3 nucleotide sequence: TGTGCCAGCAGCAACTTGGGGGGAAACAATGAGCAGTTCTTC. Its protein is CASSNLGGNNEQFF.

This chain connects TRBV3-1 (or the pseudogene TRBV3-2) to TRBJ1-2; TRBD1 aligns across 7 bases. The CDR3 has 15 residues. Germline-derived CDR1 and CDR2 are LGHDT and YNNKEL (reference sequence). V trimming: 2 bases; J trimming: 8 bases; junction bases outside the gene matches: 11. CDR3 region: CASSQPPDRVGGYTF. CDR3 nucleotides: TGTGCCAGCAGCCAACCCCCCGACAGGGTAGGGGGCTACACCTTC.

The chain uses TRBV7-2 and TRBJ1-6; D may be TRBD1 (5 bases). There are 13 residues in the CDR3. Germline CDR1 is SGHTA and CDR2 is FQGNSA. V lost 3 bases to trimming and J lost 7 bases, with 7 bases between them. The DNA of the CDR3 is TGTGCCAGCAGCTTCCGACAGAATTCACCCCTCCACTTT. This gives the protein CASSFRQNSPLHF.

The J gene is TRBJ1-3, the V gene TRBV28; D perhaps matches TRBD1 (5 bases). CDR3 length: 16 amino acids. Between the trimmed V and J ends, which lost 8 bases and 0 bases, there was a span of 17 bases. CDR1 and CDR2 from the germline V gene are MDHEN and SYDVKM. The CDR3 loop is CASAPQNRLSGNTIYF. DNA of the CDR3: TGTGCCAGCGCCCCGCAGAACAGGCTCTCTGGAAACACCATATATTTT.

J is TRBJ2-2 and V is TRBV24-1; 7 nucleotides match TRBD1. Germline lookup yields CDR1 KGHDR and CDR2 SFDVKD. This CDR3 region has 16 residues. The V and J ends lost 3 bases and 6 bases, in that order; junction bases with no gene match: 9. This CDR3 reads CATSDAPDRVAGELFF. In DNA form, the CDR3 reads TGTGCCACCAGTGATGCGCCTGACAGGGTCGCCGGGGAGCTGTTTTTT.

The chain joins TRBV28 to TRBJ2-5; 7 nucleotides agree with TRBD2. The CDR3 spans 14 residues. Germline assignment: CDR1 MDHEN and CDR2 SYDVKM. V gave up 6 bases and J gave up 6 bases; unmatched junction bases: 10. CDR3 in DNA: TGTGCCAGCAGCCCTCCAGGCGGGGGAAAGACCCAGTACTTC. Protein sequence: CASSPPGGGKTQYF.

The chain combines TRBV24-1 with TRBJ2-1; D unresolved. CDR1 and CDR2 from the germline V gene are KGHDR and SFDVKD. The CDR3 is 13 amino acids. V was shortened by 5 bases and J by 3 bases, with 7 bases between the two germline ends. DNA for the CDR3: TGTGCCACCAGTGCAAAATACTACAATGAGCAGTTCTTC. Protein sequence: CATSAKYYNEQFF.

The CDR3 DNA sequence: TGCAGCGCGAGGGACGGCAATCAGCCCCAGCATTTT. Protein product: CSARDGNQPQHF. The genes are TRBV29-1 and TRBJ1-5; tentative D call: TRBD1 (5 bases). The V and J ends lost 7 bases and 2 bases respectively, with 9 bases between them. The germline V gene has CDR1 SQVTM and CDR2 ANQGSEA. The CDR3 extends over 12 amino acids.

The chain has TRBV9 and TRBJ2-1; D gene ambiguous. Germline values: CDR1 SGDLS, CDR2 YYNGEE. Trimming removed 0 bases at V and 0 bases at J, with 10 bases between. The CDR3 consists of 16 residues. The CDR3 sequence is CASSVVGSSSYNEQFF. CDR3 DNA: TGTGCCAGCAGCGTAGTAGGGTCTAGCTCCTACAATGAGCAGTTCTTC.

The genes are TRBV19 and TRBJ1-1; 7 bases are shared with TRBD1. CDR1 is LNHDA, CDR2 SQIVND, per germline (reference sequence). Trimming at V came to 4 bases and at J to 1 base, leaving 12 bases not matched to a gene. The CDR3 is 17 residues long. This chain's CDR3 is CASSKLREGAANTEAFF. The CDR3 DNA reads as TGTGCCAGTAGTAAACTCCGAGAGGGGGCAGCGAACACTGAAGCTTTCTTT.

Turning to this clone: The conserved final phenylalanine or tryptophan is absent from the CDR3, which likely points to a read error. It is unclear where the CDR3 begins or ends on the DNA, so no DNA is shown, and the CDR3 is as TCRdb lists it. The chain joins TRBV11-2 to TRBJ1-2. Per germline, CDR1 SGHAT and CDR2 FQNNGV. Termini included, the CDR3 measures 14 amino acids. This CDR3 is CASSRPGQAGGFMM.

The chain employs TRBV7-8 and TRBJ1-4, with D uncertain. The CDR3 has 15 residues. The germline V gene has CDR1 SGHVS and CDR2 FQNEAQ. V lost 1 base and J lost 0, with 6 bases in between. Written as DNA, the CDR3 is TGTGCCAGCAGCTTAGTTTGGGCAACTAATGAAAAACTGTTTTTT. It translates to CASSLVWATNEKLFF.

The rearrangement links TRBV30 to TRBJ2-7; unclear D gene. V was shortened by 0 bases and J by 2 bases, with 8 bases between the two germline ends. The CDR3 spans 13 residues. Looked up from germline, CDR1 is GTSNPN and CDR2 is SVGIG (reference sequence). The CDR3 sequence: CAWSVKGTYEQYF. CDR3 DNA: TGTGCCTGGAGTGTGAAAGGGACCTACGAGCAGTACTTC.

This clone has just one count. The rearrangement links TRBV6-5 to TRBJ1-2; no clear D gene. The CDR3 has 13 amino acids. Germline V gene data show CDR1 as MNHEY and CDR2 as SVGAGI. V lost 6 bases, J lost 3 bases, and 11 bases lay in between. As DNA, the CDR3 is TGTGCCAGCAGGAGGTCAGTAGACTATGGCTACACCTTC. Residues: CASRRSVDYGYTF.